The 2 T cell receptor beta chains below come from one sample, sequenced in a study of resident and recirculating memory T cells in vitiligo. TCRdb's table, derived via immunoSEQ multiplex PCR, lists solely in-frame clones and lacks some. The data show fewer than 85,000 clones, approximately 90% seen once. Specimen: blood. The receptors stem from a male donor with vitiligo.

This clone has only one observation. CDR3 sequence (DNA): TGTGCCAGCAGTTTACCGGGAACCCTAGGGGAAAAACTGTTTTTT. Translating it yields CASSLPGTLGEKLFF. This rearrangement joins TRBV28 to TRBJ1-4, with D unresolved. V was cut by 2 bases and J by 8 bases, with 15 bases left in between. Germline loops: CDR1 MDHEN, CDR2 SYDVKM. The CDR3 extends over 15 amino acids. The full variable domain, rest sourced from reference TRBV28 and TRBJ1-4, is DVKVTQSSRYLVKRTGEKVFLECVQDMDHENMFWYRQDPGLGLRLIYFSYDVKMKEKGDIPEGYSVSREKKERFSLILESASTNQTSMYLCASSLPGTLGEKLFFGSGTQLSVL.

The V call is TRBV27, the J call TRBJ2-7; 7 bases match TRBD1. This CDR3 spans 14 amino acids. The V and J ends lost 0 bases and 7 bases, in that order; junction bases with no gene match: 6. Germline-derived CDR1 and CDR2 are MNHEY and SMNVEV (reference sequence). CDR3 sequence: CASSLSDRAREQYF. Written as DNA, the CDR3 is TGTGCCAGCAGTTTATCAGACAGGGCTCGAGAGCAGTACTTC.